This T cell receptor beta chain is from a study of cytomegalovirus exposure and HLA in healthy donors. Study results and limitations: As was reported, the classifier diagnosed cytomegalovirus status with high specificity and sensitivity.

TCRdb's copy holds only in-frame clones and misses some; the assay was immunoSEQ multiplex PCR. This table holds 250,000 to 350,000 clones, 88% found once. A note on this clone: Its antigen is currently unknown.

The CDR3 extends over 16 amino acids. In germline, CDR1 is SGHRS, CDR2 YFSETQ. V lost 4 bases and J lost 0, with 17 bases in between. This sequence originates from a woman aged 18-35 years in good health and CMV-seronegative. The gene calls are TRBV5-1 and TRBJ2-7, with D possibly being TRBD2 (6 bases). Sequencing was performed on PBMCs. CDR3 bases: TGCGCCAGCAGCCCCCGTGGCGGGGATGTCTCCTACGAGCAGTACTTC. This codes for CASSPRGGDVSYEQYF.